Shown below are 10 T cell receptor beta chains from a single sample sequenced in a study of response to subunit inactivated influenza vaccine. Each CDR3 protein is one row after TCRdb ran MiXCR on the RT-PCR reads. The table has a few hundred thousand distinct CDR3 sequences, roughly 9.7% seen once. Sample: PBMCs from blood, taken about 6 weeks after vaccination. The receptors come from a man aged 50-59 years who received an inactivated influenza vaccine.

The gene calls are TRBV4-3 and TRBJ1-1; D remains ambiguous. This CDR3 comprises 14 residues. V shed 3 bases and J shed 2 bases, with 10 bases lying between them. Germline values: CDR1 LGHNA, CDR2 YSLEER. The DNA of the CDR3 is TGCGCCAGCAGCCAGACGATACAAAACACTGAAGCTTTCTTT. Encoded protein: CASSQTIQNTEAFF.

The chain employs TRBV4-3 and TRBJ1-1, with unresolved D. Germline CDR1 is LGHNA and CDR2 is YSLEER. This CDR3 spans 16 amino acids. V lost 0 bases and J lost 7, with 18 bases in between. CDR3 DNA: TGCGCCAGCAGCCAAGAATTGGGAGGACTGCCCAATGAAGCTTTCTTT. As protein: CASSQELGGLPNEAFF.

This clonotype was recorded a few times. CDR3 sequence: CSATVGSDTQYF. The CDR3 DNA follows: TGCAGCGCCACGGTGGGTTCAGATACGCAGTATTTT. The chain is built from TRBV29-1 and TRBJ2-3; D not resolved. The V gene lost 7 bases and the J gene lost 4 bases, with 12 bases spanning the gap. Germline V gives CDR1 SQVTM, CDR2 ANQGSEA. The CDR3 length is 12 residues.

The gene calls are TRBV29-1 and TRBJ2-7, with 9 bases aligning to TRBD2. This CDR3 region has 14 residues. In germline, CDR1 is SQVTM, CDR2 ANQGSEA. V lost 3 bases and J lost 5; bases outside the gene matches: 8. CDR3 loop: CSVEETTSGNEQYF. CDR3 nucleotide sequence: TGCAGCGTTGAGGAGACGACTAGCGGCAACGAGCAGTACTTC.

This clonotype was seen many times. The V and J genes are TRBV12-3 or TRBV12-4 and TRBJ2-1; TRBD2 is a possible D gene (5 bases). V dropped 8 bases and J dropped 0 bases, with 11 bases sitting between them. The CDR3 has 14 amino acids. CDR3 DNA: TGTGCCAGCTCCGGGAACCCCTCCTACAATGAGCAGTTCTTC. Its translation is CASSGNPSYNEQFF.

This clonotype was counted between two and nine times. The V call is TRBV6-5, the J call TRBJ1-6; D is undetermined. The V gene lost 0 bases and the J gene lost 9 bases, with 18 bases spanning the gap. From germline, CDR1 is MNHEY and CDR2 SVGAGI. The CDR3 totals 17 residues. The CDR3 DNA is TGTGCCAGCAGTTACTCGATGGGTCAGAGGGCTAGTTCACCCCTCCACTTT. Translation gives CASSYSMGQRASSPLHF.

This clonotype was counted ten times or more. The genes are TRBV12-3 or TRBV12-4 and TRBJ2-5; tentatively, D is TRBD1 or TRBD2 (6 bases each). Between the trimmed V and J ends, which lost 3 bases and 8 bases, there was a span of 13 bases. This CDR3 has 13 residues. The CDR3 DNA is TGTGCCAGCAGTTTGAGGGGGGAGAGCACCCAGTACTTC. Translating it yields CASSLRGESTQYF.

This clonotype was observed a few times. The chain has TRBV6-5 and TRBJ2-3; perhaps D is TRBD1 or TRBD2 (5 bases each). V gave up 1 base and J gave up 0 bases, with 8 bases separating them. The germline V gene encodes CDR1 MNHEY and CDR2 SVGAGI. The CDR3 totals 15 residues. CDR3 nucleotide sequence: TGTGCCAGCAGTTACTTAGGGGACAGCACAGATACGCAGTATTTT. Translation: CASSYLGDSTDTQYF.

This rearrangement joins TRBV6-5 to TRBJ2-1, with 7 positions matching TRBD2. Losses at the gene ends were 0 bases for V and 12 bases for J; bases not matched to a gene: 17. The germline CDR1 and CDR2 sequences are MNHEY and SVGAGI. This CDR3 region has 17 residues. The CDR3 here is CASSYSGGGGHHGGQFF. CDR3 in DNA: TGTGCCAGCAGTTACTCGGGAGGCGGGGGTCACCACGGCGGGCAGTTCTTC.

The sample holds a few counts of this clonotype. V and J are TRBV4-2 and TRBJ2-7; 7 bases agree with TRBD2. The CDR3 runs 16 residues. In germline, CDR1 is LGHNA, CDR2 YNFKEQ. The ends lost 1 base at V and 5 bases at J; junction bases unmatched: 11. CDR3 nucleotides: TGTGCCAGCAGCCAAGGCCTAGCGGAGATTCCCCACGAGCAGTACTTC. Translated: CASSQGLAEIPHEQYF.